This T cell receptor beta chain stems from a study of blood T cell repertoires in COVID-19. Study context: Spain, Italy and the United States supplied samples that represented acute and convalescent COVID-19. PBMCs, B-cell-depleted T cells, or T cells provided the cDNA or gDNA that made up the material.

The method was immunoSEQ multiplex PCR; TCRdb's version includes in-frame clones alone and lacks a portion of them. The sample shows 88,000 or so clones, about 80% of them seen only once. The CDR3 extends over 17 amino acids. V lost 4 bases to trimming and J lost 6 bases; unmatched junction nucleotides: 17. Germline CDR1 and CDR2: MNHEY and SMNVEV (reference sequence). This chain links TRBV27 with TRBJ2-7, with TRBD2 identical over 8 bases. The sample consisted of peripheral blood. The source is a man aged 80 or over with acute or convalescent COVID-19. CDR3 sequence reads: CASSSSGAGVSRGEQYF. Written as DNA, the CDR3 is TGTGCCAGCAGTTCGTCCGGAGCGGGGGTATCTAGGGGCGAGCAGTACTTC.